A single sample gave rise to the 30 T cell receptor beta chains below, sequenced in a study of blood T cell repertoires in COVID-19. TCRdb keeps only in-frame clones here, not all; method: immunoSEQ multiplex PCR. The table has about 270,000 clones, approximately 90% seen once. The material sequenced was PBMCs or T cells enriched from blood (not recorded which). The receptors here all came from a man aged 40-49 years who had been exposed to COVID-19.

The chain is built from TRBV29-1 and TRBJ2-1, with 14 bases aligning to TRBD2. The trim removed 4 bases at V and 4 bases at J, leaving 6 bases unmatched. There are 16 residues in the CDR3. Germline lookup yields CDR1 SQVTM and CDR2 ANQGSEA. CDR3 sequence (DNA): TGCAGCGTTGCCCCGACTAGCGGGAGGGGATACAATGAGCAGTTCTTC. It codes for CSVAPTSGRGYNEQFF.

The rearrangement links TRBV28 to TRBJ1-3; 9 bases align to TRBD1. The CDR3 runs to 17 residues. After removal of 6 bases from V and 4 bases from J, the junction contained 13 bases not matched to a gene. Germline loops: CDR1 MDHEN, CDR2 SYDVKM. The CDR3 sequence: CASSSERTGGSGNTIYF. The CDR3, as DNA: TGTGCCAGCAGCTCGGAGCGCACAGGGGGCTCCGGAAACACCATATATTTT.

This clone was seen just once. The chain is built from TRBV4-3 and TRBJ2-5; 8 positions agree with TRBD1. Germline V CDR1 and CDR2: LGHNA, YSLEER. This CDR3 is built from 16 residues. The trim removed 1 base at V and 4 bases at J, leaving 8 bases unmatched. The CDR3 loop reads CASSQGNGQGGETQYF. The CDR3 DNA follows: TGCGCCAGCAGCCAAGGCAATGGACAGGGAGGAGAGACCCAGTACTTC.

V gene TRBV27 combines with J gene TRBJ1-6, with a tentative D call TRBD1 (6 bases). This CDR3 contains 14 residues. V was pared by 3 bases and J by 7 bases, with 10 bases between. The germline gives CDR1 MNHEY, CDR2 SMNVEV (reference sequence). CDR3 region: CASSLRQDNSPLHF. The CDR3 DNA follows: TGTGCCAGCAGTTTGAGACAGGACAATTCACCCCTCCACTTT.

The chain has TRBV28 and TRBJ2-7; D possibly corresponds to TRBD1 (5 bases). The CDR3 length is 13 residues. CDR1 and CDR2 (germline): MDHEN, SYDVKM. V dropped 2 bases and J dropped 3 bases, with 8 bases sitting between them. In nucleotides, the CDR3 is TGTGCCAGCAGTTTAAGCCAGGGCTACGAGCAGTACTTC. Translating gives CASSLSQGYEQYF.

This clone was detected a few times. The chain recombines TRBV5-1 with TRBJ1-5; 7 nucleotides align to TRBD1. The length of the CDR3 is 14 residues. V gave up 4 bases and J gave up 3 bases; unmatched junction bases: 4. Germline V gives CDR1 SGHRS, CDR2 YFSETQ. The CDR3 protein is CASSPGTDNQPQHF. CDR3 nucleotides: TGCGCCAGCAGCCCCGGGACAGACAATCAGCCCCAGCATTTT.

The table lists this clone with a count of one. The V gene is TRBV2, the J gene TRBJ2-1; D uncertain. This CDR3 is built from 12 residues. The germline CDR1 and CDR2 sequences are SNHLY and FYNNEI. Trimming took 7 bases from V and 1 from J, leaving 5 bases between them. The CDR3 protein is CASTGSYNEQFF. Here the CDR3 DNA reads TGTGCCAGCACCGGGTCCTACAATGAGCAGTTCTTC.

V and J are TRBV5-8 and TRBJ2-1, with 14 bases matching TRBD2. The CDR3 spans 18 residues. V was clipped by 4 bases and J by 7 bases; unmatched bases: 13. Germline CDR1 and CDR2: SGHTS and YDEGEE. CDR3 sequence reads: CASSPLFGTSGSGNEQFF. The CDR3, as DNA: TGTGCCAGCAGCCCCCTCTTCGGGACTAGCGGGAGCGGGAATGAGCAGTTCTTC.

Here the CDR3 reads CATTTGRDQPQHF. The CDR3 DNA follows: TGTGCCACCACCACGGGGAGGGATCAGCCCCAGCATTTT. This sequence joins TRBV10-3 and TRBJ1-5; unclear D gene. The CDR3 spans 13 residues. The germline V gene has CDR1 ENHRY and CDR2 SYGVKD. V was cut by 10 bases and J by 5 bases, with 15 bases left in between.

V is TRBV30 and J is TRBJ2-1; a weak D match, TRBD2 (6 bases). V was clipped by 0 bases and J by 8 bases, with 11 bases between them. Germline V gene sequence: CDR1 GTSNPN, CDR2 SVGIG (reference sequence). This CDR3 has 13 amino acids. The CDR3 loop is CAWSVMGGDEQFF. CDR3 in DNA: TGTGCCTGGAGTGTCATGGGAGGCGATGAGCAGTTCTTC.

The chain couples TRBV4-1 to TRBJ2-2, with a weak D call TRBD2 (5 bases). CDR1 is MGHRA and CDR2 is YSYEKL in the germline V gene. The CDR3 is 14 amino acids. V lost 0 bases to trimming and J lost 5 bases, with 7 bases between them. The CDR3 sequence: CASSQEPGTGELFF. CDR3 nucleotide sequence: TGCGCCAGCAGCCAAGAGCCGGGAACCGGGGAGCTGTTTTTT.

This chain uses TRBV28 with TRBJ1-1; 9 bases are shared with TRBD1. The germline V gene has CDR1 MDHEN and CDR2 SYDVKM. The V segment lost 6 bases and the J segment 8 bases; nucleotides outside the gene matches: 4. The CDR3 length is 12 residues. The CDR3 DNA sequence: TGTGCCAGCAGCCTAGGACAGGGGGAAGCTTTCTTT. This gives the protein CASSLGQGEAFF.

This sequence joins TRBV5-5 and TRBJ1-4; possible D gene TRBD1, 6 bases. The length of the CDR3 is 14 residues. In germline, CDR1 is SGHKS, CDR2 YYEKEE (reference sequence). Trimming shortened V by 4 bases and J by 8 bases, and 15 bases separated the two germline ends. This chain's CDR3 is CASSPGAQSEKLFF. Here the CDR3 DNA reads TGTGCCAGCAGCCCAGGGGCGCAATCAGAAAAACTGTTTTTT.

V is TRBV7-9 and J is TRBJ1-4; D gene ambiguous. The CDR3 runs to 14 residues. Per the germline V gene, CDR1 is SEHNR and CDR2 is FQNEAQ (reference sequence). V was pared by 6 bases and J by 4 bases, with 12 bases between. CDR3 bases: TGTGCCAGCAGGATTGGGCAGAGTAATGAAAAACTGTTTTTT. As protein: CASRIGQSNEKLFF.

V usage is TRBV6-5 and J usage is TRBJ2-7; no firm D call. The CDR3 sequence is 15 residues long. The V end lost 6 bases, the J end lost 0 bases, and 15 bases lay between the germline ends. Germline V CDR1 and CDR2: MNHEY, SVGAGI. In nucleotides, the CDR3 is TGTGCCAGCAGCATCCATGAGACTTACTCCTACGAGCAGTACTTC. It yields the protein CASSIHETYSYEQYF.

V gene TRBV27 combines with J gene TRBJ1-1; 7 bases fit TRBD1. The germline V gene has CDR1 MNHEY and CDR2 SMNVEV (reference sequence). CDR3 length: 13 residues. The junction had 5 bases not matched to a gene; V was cut back by 5 bases and J by 5 bases. The CDR3 loop reads CASSDRDETEAFF. In DNA form, the CDR3 reads TGTGCCAGCAGTGACAGGGACGAGACTGAAGCTTTCTTT.

The chain couples TRBV7-9 to TRBJ1-1, with D maybe TRBD1 (5 bases). CDR1 and CDR2 (germline): SEHNR, FQNEAQ (reference sequence). The V and J ends lost 5 bases and 4 bases respectively, with 11 bases between them. This CDR3 contains 13 residues. In DNA form, the CDR3 reads TGTGCCAGCAGCCTGGGGGGGGGCACTGAAGCTTTCTTT. Its protein is CASSLGGGTEAFF. Full variable domain (outside the CDR3, taken from reference TRBV7-9 and TRBJ1-1): DTGVSQNPRHKITKRGQNVTFRCDPISEHNRLYWYRQTLGQGPEFLTYFQNEAQLEKSRLLSDRFSAERPKGSFSTLEIQRTEQGDSAMYLCASSLGGGTEAFFGQGTRLTVV.

DNA of the CDR3: TGTGCCAGCAGCGAGGCATACGAGCAGTACTTC. Translated: CASSEAYEQYF. V and J are TRBV7-9 and TRBJ2-7; no definite D call. Per the germline V gene, CDR1 is SEHNR and CDR2 is FQNEAQ (reference sequence). Trimming shortened V by 5 bases and J by 4 bases, and 6 bases separated the two germline ends. The CDR3 is made up of 11 amino acids.

The chain combines TRBV28 with TRBJ1-2; D is undetermined. This CDR3 is built from 14 residues. Germline V gene sequence: CDR1 MDHEN, CDR2 SYDVKM. The V gene lost 2 bases and the J gene lost 4 bases, with 11 bases spanning the gap. This CDR3 reads CASSLRTVTYGYTF. The CDR3 region has the DNA TGTGCCAGCAGTTTAAGAACAGTTACCTATGGCTACACCTTC.

The J gene is TRBJ1-1, the V gene TRBV5-1; 7 bases align to TRBD1. The length of the CDR3 is 15 residues. Germline V gene sequence: CDR1 SGHRS, CDR2 YFSETQ. The junction had 5 bases not matched to a gene; V was cut back by 0 bases and J by 3 bases. The CDR3 DNA reads TGCGCCAGCAGCTTGGCCACAGGGGCCTACACTGAAGCTTTCTTT. The encoded protein is CASSLATGAYTEAFF. Full variable domain (rest looked up from reference TRBV5-1 and TRBJ1-1): KAGVTQTPRYLIKTRGQQVTLSCSPISGHRSVSWYQQTPGQGLQFLFEYFSETQRNKGNFPGRFSGRQFSNSRSEMNVSTLELGDSALYLCASSLATGAYTEAFFGQGTRLTVV.

The chain links TRBV6-1 to TRBJ2-2; weak D call: TRBD1 (6 bases). Germline assignment: CDR1 MNHNS and CDR2 SASEGT. The germline V and J ends were trimmed by 4 bases and 1 base, with 13 bases remaining between them. This CDR3 comprises 16 residues. CDR3 nucleotides: TGTGCCAGCAGTGGGACAGCCAGTGGGAACACCGGGGAGCTGTTTTTT. Its protein product is CASSGTASGNTGELFF.

The chain employs TRBV11-1 and TRBJ2-5; TRBD1 aligns across 11 bases. Germline assignment: CDR1 SGHAT and CDR2 FQDESV (reference sequence). Trimming removed 5 bases from V and 7 bases from J; junction bases left unmatched: 12. The CDR3 loop spans 16 amino acids. The CDR3 nucleotides read TGTGCCAGCAGCCCTCGGACAGGGGGCCCCGCGGGGACCCAGTACTTC. Translating it yields CASSPRTGGPAGTQYF.

This clone was detected only once. This chain connects TRBV18 to TRBJ1-5, with 7 bases lining up with TRBD1. After removal of 3 bases from V and 0 bases from J, the junction contained 5 bases not matched to a gene. Germline values: CDR1 KGHSH, CDR2 LQKENI. This CDR3 is built from 16 residues. CDR3 in DNA: TGTGCCAGCTCACCCGACAGGGTCTATAGCAATCAGCCCCAGCATTTT. Protein sequence: CASSPDRVYSNQPQHF. Based on the CDR3 plus reference TRBV18 and TRBJ1-5, the full variable domain is NAGVMQNPRHLVRRRGQEARLRCSPMKGHSHVYWYRQLPEEGLKFMVYLQKENIIDESGMPKERFSAEFPKEGPSILRIQQVVRGDSAAYFCASSPDRVYSNQPQHFGDGTRLSIL.

Notes on this clone: The same CDR3 is also encoded by other DNA sequences in this sample. The V gene is TRBV5-1, the J gene TRBJ1-1; D possibly corresponds to TRBD1 (5 bases). The germline gives CDR1 SGHRS, CDR2 YFSETQ. This CDR3 is built from 15 residues. The V end lost 0 bases, the J end lost 1 base, and 10 bases lay between the germline ends. In DNA form, the CDR3 reads TGCGCCAGCAGCTTGGTCGGTACAGGGAACACTGAAGCTTTCTTT. Protein: CASSLVGTGNTEAFF.

The chain employs TRBV30 and TRBJ2-6; the match to TRBD1 covers 7 bases. The V segment lost 2 bases and the J segment 0 bases; nucleotides outside the gene matches: 10. The germline CDR1 and CDR2 sequences are GTSNPN and SVGIG (reference sequence). CDR3 length equals 18 residues. The CDR3 sequence is CAWSFTGALTSGANVLTF. CDR3 coding DNA: TGTGCCTGGAGTTTCACAGGGGCCTTAACCTCTGGGGCCAACGTCCTGACTTTC.

This chain uses TRBV5-1 with TRBJ2-7; unclear D gene. Trimming shortened V by 3 bases and J by 2 bases, and 3 bases separated the two germline ends. Germline CDR1 reads SGHRS; CDR2 reads YFSETQ. There are 11 residues in the CDR3. Here the CDR3 reads CASSSAYEQYF. CDR3 coding DNA: TGCGCCAGCAGCTCAGCCTACGAGCAGTACTTC.

This chain joins TRBV2 and TRBJ2-3; TRBD1 is a possible D gene (6 bases). The germline V and J ends were trimmed by 6 bases and 5 bases, with 18 bases remaining between them. The CDR3 runs to 15 residues. The V gene's germline CDR1 is SNHLY and CDR2 FYNNEI. CDR3 amino acids: CASRSSTGAIDTQYF. CDR3 coding DNA: TGTGCCAGCAGAAGTTCGACAGGTGCAATAGATACGCAGTATTTT.

This chain connects TRBV30 to TRBJ2-7; tentative D call: TRBD1 (6 bases). This CDR3 spans 14 amino acids. V was pared by 4 bases and J by 1 base, with 14 bases between. Germline V gene lookup returns CDR1 GTSNPN and CDR2 SVGIG (reference sequence). CDR3 coding DNA: TGTGCCTGGATCCGCAAACAGGGTTCCTACGAGCAGTACTTC. It specifies CAWIRKQGSYEQYF.

The chain joins TRBV7-6 to TRBJ2-3; 7 bases map to TRBD2. The CDR3 runs to 16 residues. The trim removed 0 bases at V and 4 bases at J, leaving 7 bases unmatched. CDR1 and CDR2 from the germline V gene are SGHVS and FNYEAQ. The CDR3 DNA sequence: TGTGCCAGCAGCTTAGCGTATGGGAGGGACGCAGATACGCAGTATTTT. Translated: CASSLAYGRDADTQYF.

The rearrangement links TRBV28 to TRBJ1-4; D is ambiguous. Germline V lookup: CDR1 MDHEN, CDR2 SYDVKM. The V and J ends lost 2 bases and 0 bases respectively, with 7 bases between them. The CDR3 covers 15 residues. The CDR3 sequence: CASSLDIPTNEKLFF. The CDR3 region has the DNA TGTGCCAGCAGTTTAGACATCCCAACTAATGAAAAACTGTTTTTT.